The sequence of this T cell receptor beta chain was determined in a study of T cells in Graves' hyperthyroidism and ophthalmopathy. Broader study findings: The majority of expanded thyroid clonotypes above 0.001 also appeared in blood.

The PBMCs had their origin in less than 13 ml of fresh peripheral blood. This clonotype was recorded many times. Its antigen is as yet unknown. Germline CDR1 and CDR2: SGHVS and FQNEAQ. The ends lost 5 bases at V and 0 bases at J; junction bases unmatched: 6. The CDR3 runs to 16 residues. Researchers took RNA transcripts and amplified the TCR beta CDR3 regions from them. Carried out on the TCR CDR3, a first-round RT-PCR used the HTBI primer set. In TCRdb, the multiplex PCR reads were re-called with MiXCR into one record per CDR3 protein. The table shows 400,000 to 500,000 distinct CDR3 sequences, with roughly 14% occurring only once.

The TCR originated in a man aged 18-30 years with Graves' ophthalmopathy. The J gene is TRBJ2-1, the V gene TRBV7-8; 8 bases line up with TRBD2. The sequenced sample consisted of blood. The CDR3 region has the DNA TGTGCCAGCAGCCTTCCCGGGACTAGCTCCTACAATGAGCAGTTCTTC. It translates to CASSLPGTSSYNEQFF. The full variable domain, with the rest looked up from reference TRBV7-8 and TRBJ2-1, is GAGVSQSPRYKVAKRGQDVALRCDPISGHVSLFWYQQALGQGPEFLTYFQNEAQLDKSGLPSDRFFAERPEGSVSTLKIQRTQQEDSAVYLCASSLPGTSSYNEQFFGPGTRLTVL.